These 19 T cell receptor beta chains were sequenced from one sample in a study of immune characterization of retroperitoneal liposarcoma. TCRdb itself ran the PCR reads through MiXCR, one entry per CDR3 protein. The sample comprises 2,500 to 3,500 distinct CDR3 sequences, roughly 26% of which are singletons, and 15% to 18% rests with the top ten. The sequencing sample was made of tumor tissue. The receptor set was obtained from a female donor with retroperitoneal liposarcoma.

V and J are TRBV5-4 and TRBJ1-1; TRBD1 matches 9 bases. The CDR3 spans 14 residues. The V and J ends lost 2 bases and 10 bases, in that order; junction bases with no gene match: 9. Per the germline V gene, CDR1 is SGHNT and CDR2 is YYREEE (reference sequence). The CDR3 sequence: CASSLTGTGTGAFF. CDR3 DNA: TGTGCCAGCAGCTTAACCGGGACAGGGACGGGAGCTTTCTTT. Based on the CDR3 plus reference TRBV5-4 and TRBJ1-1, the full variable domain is ETGVTQSPTHLIKTRGQQVTLRCSSQSGHNTVSWYQQALGQGPQFIFQYYREEENGRGNFPPRFSGLQFPNYSSELNVNALELDDSALYLCASSLTGTGTGAFFGQGTRLTVV.

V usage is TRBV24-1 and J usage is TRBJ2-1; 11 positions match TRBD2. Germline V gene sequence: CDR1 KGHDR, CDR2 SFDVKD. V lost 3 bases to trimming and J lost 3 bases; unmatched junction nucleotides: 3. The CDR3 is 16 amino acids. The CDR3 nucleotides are TGTGCCACCAGTGATGCCGGGACTAGCGGCTACAATGAGCAGTTCTTC. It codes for CATSDAGTSGYNEQFF.

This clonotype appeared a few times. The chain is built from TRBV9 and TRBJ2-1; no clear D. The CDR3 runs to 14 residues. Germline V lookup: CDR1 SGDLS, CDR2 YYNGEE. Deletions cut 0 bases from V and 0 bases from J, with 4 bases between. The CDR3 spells CASSVESSYNEQFF. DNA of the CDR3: TGTGCCAGCAGCGTAGAAAGCTCCTACAATGAGCAGTTCTTC.

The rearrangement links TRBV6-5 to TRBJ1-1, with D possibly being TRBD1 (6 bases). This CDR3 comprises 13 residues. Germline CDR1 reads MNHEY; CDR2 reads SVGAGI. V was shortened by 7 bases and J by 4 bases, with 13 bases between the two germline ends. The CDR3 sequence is CASMGGAPTEAFF. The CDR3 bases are TGTGCCAGCATGGGGGGCGCCCCCACTGAAGCTTTCTTT.

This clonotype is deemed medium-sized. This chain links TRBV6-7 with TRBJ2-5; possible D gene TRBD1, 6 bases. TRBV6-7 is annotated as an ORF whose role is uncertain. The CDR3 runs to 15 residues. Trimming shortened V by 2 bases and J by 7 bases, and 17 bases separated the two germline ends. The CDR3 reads CASSYKRTDKRTQYF. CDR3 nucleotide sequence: TGTGCCAGCAGTTACAAACGGACAGACAAGAGGACCCAGTACTTC.

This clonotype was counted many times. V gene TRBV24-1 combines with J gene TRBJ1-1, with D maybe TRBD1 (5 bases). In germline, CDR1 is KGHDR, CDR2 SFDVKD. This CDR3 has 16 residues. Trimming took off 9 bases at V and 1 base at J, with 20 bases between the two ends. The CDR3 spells CATDRTDERGNTEAFF. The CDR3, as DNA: TGTGCCACCGACCGGACGGATGAAAGGGGGAACACTGAAGCTTTCTTT.

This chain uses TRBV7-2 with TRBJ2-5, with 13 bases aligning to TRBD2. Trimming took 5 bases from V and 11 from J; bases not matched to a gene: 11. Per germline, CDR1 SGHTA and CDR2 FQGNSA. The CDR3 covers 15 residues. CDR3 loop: CASSRLAGGGNEQYF. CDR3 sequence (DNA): TGTGCCAGCAGCCGACTAGCGGGAGGAGGCAATGAGCAGTACTTC. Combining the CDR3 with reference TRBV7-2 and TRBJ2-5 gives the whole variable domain GAGVSQSPSNKVTEKGKDVELRCDPISGHTALYWYRQSLGQGLEFLIYFQGNSAPDKSGLPSDRFSAERTGGSVSTLTIQRTQQEDSAVYLCASSRLAGGGNEQYFGPGTRLLVL.

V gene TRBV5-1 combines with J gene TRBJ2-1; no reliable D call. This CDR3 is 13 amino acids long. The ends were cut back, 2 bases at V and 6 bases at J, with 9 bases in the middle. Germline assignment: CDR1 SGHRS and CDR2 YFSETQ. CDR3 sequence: CASSLDTGNEQFF. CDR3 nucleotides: TGCGCCAGCAGCTTAGACACCGGCAATGAGCAGTTCTTC.

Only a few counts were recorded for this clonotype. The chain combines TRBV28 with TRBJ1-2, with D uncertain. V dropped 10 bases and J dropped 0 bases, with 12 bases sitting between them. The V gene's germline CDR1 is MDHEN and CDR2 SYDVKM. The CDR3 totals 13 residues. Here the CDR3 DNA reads TGTGCCACCGGGGAGCGAGCTAACTATGGCTACACCTTC. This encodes CATGERANYGYTF.

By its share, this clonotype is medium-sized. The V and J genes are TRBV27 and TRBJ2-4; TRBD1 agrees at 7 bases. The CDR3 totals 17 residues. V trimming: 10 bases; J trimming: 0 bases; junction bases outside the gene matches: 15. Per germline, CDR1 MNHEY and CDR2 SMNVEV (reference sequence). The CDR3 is CANPIRQGTGAKNIQYF. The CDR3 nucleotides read TGTGCCAACCCGATACGACAGGGAACTGGAGCCAAAAACATTCAGTACTTC.

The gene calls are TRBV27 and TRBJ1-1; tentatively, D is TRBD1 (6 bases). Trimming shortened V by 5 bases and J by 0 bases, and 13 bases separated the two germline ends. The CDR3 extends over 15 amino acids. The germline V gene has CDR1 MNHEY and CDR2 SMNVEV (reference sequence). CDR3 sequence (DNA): TGTGCCAGCAGTCCCCGGACAGCCATGAACACTGAAGCTTTCTTT. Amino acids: CASSPRTAMNTEAFF.

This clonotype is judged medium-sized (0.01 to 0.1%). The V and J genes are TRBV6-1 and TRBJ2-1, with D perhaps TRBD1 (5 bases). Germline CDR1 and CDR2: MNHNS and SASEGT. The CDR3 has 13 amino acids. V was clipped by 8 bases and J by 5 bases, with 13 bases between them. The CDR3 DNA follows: TGTGCCAGCGGATCAGGGCCACACAATGAGCAGTTCTTC. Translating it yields CASGSGPHNEQFF.

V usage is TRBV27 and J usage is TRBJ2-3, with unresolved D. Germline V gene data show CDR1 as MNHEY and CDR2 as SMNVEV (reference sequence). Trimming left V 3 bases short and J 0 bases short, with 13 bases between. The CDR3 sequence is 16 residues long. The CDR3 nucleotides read TGTGCCAGCAGTTTTTCCCCCGACCCTAGCACAGATACGCAGTATTTT. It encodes CASSFSPDPSTDTQYF.

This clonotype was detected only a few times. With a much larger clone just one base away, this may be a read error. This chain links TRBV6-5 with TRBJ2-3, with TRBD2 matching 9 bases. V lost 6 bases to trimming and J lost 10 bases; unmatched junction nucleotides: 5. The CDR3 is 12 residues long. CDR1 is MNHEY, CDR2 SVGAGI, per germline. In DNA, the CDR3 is TGTGCCAGCAGAGGAAGCGGGAGGCCGCAGTATTTT. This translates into CASRGSGRPQYF.

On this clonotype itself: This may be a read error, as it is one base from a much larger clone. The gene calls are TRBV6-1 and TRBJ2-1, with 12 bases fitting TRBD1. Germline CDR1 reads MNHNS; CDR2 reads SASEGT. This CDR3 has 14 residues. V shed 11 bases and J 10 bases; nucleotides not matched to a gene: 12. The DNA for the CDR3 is TGTGCCTCGCTCGGGACAGGGGGCGGGTACGAGCAGTTCTTC. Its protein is CASLGTGGGYEQFF.

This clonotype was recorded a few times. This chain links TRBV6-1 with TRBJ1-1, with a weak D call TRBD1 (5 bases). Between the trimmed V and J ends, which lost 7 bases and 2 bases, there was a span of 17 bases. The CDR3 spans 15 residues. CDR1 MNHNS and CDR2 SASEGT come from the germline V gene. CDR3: CASKLQGVKNTEAFF. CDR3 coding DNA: TGTGCCAGCAAGTTACAAGGGGTAAAAAACACTGAAGCTTTCTTT.

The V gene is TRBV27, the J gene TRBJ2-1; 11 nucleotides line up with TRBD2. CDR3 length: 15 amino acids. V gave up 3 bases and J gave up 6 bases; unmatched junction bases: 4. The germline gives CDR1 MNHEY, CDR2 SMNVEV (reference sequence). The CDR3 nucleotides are TGTGCCAGCAGTTTCCCCGGGACTAGCGGCAATGAGCAGTTCTTC. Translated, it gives CASSFPGTSGNEQFF.

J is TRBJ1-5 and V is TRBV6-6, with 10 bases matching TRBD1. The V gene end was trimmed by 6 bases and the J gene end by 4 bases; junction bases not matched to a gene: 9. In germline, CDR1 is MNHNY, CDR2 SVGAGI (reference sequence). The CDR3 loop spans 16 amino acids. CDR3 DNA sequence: TGTGCCAGCAGACGATCCGGACAGGGGGAAAATCAGCCCCAGCATTTT. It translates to CASRRSGQGENQPQHF.

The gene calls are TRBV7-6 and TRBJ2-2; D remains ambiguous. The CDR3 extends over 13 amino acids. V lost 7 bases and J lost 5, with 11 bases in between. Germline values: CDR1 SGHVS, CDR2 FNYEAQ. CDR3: CASNFLETGELFF. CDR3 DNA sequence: TGTGCCAGCAACTTCCTGGAGACCGGGGAGCTGTTTTTT.